One sample yielded the 23 T cell receptor beta chains listed below, sequenced in a study of T cell responses to AZD1222 COVID-19 vaccine. The assay was immunoSEQ multiplex PCR, and TCRdb's table has in-frame clones only and misses some. This table holds approximately 110,000 clones, 88% found once. The starting material was peripheral blood, obtained on day 0 of AZD1222 vaccination. The receptors shown here come from an adult in good health.

This clone has only one observation. The chain links TRBV6-4 to TRBJ2-1; D call uncertain. The V gene lost 3 bases and the J gene lost 6 bases, with 15 bases spanning the gap. The germline V gene encodes CDR1 MRHNA and CDR2 SNTAGT. The CDR3 is 15 amino acids. Written as DNA, the CDR3 is TGTGCCAGCAGTGAAGACCTTGCCTGGGGCAATGAGCAGTTCTTC. Its translation: CASSEDLAWGNEQFF.

This chain uses TRBV29-1 with TRBJ2-7; maybe TRBD1 (5 bases). V shed 7 bases and J shed 4 bases, with 11 bases lying between them. CDR3 size: 11 residues. Germline V gives CDR1 SQVTM, CDR2 ANQGSEA. The CDR3 spells CSAGAEYEQYF. Written as DNA, the CDR3 is TGCAGCGCTGGGGCAGAGTACGAGCAGTACTTC.

The CDR3 bases are TGCAGTGCTAGTCCCTCGGGACTAGCGGGAGAGGAGACCCAGTACTTC. Translated: CSASPSGLAGEETQYF. The chain carries TRBV20-1 and TRBJ2-5; 14 bases line up with TRBD2. The CDR3 contains 16 residues. With 3 bases clipped from V and 5 bases from J, the junction kept 8 bases outside the gene matches. Looked up from germline, CDR1 is DFQATT and CDR2 is SNEGSKA (reference sequence).

The chain couples TRBV15 to TRBJ1-2; D is uncertain. V was shortened by 7 bases and J by 4 bases, with 10 bases between the two germline ends. Looked up from germline, CDR1 is LNHNV and CDR2 is YYDKDF (reference sequence). The CDR3 is made up of 12 amino acids. The CDR3 region is CATMKPGYGYTF. The CDR3 DNA follows: TGTGCCACCATGAAGCCTGGCTATGGCTACACCTTC.

The chain combines TRBV11-3 with TRBJ2-5, with 7 positions matching TRBD2. The V and J ends lost 0 bases and 3 bases, in that order; junction bases with no gene match: 1. The germline V gene has CDR1 SGHNT and CDR2 YENEEA. The CDR3 covers 14 residues. The CDR3 DNA is TGTGCCAGCAGCTTAGACGCGGGAGAAGAGACCCAGTACTTC. Translation: CASSLDAGEETQYF.

V gene TRBV7-2 combines with J gene TRBJ1-2, with TRBD1 as a possible D gene (5 bases). The germline gives CDR1 SGHTA, CDR2 FQGNSA. Trimming left V 6 bases short and J 7 bases short, with 15 bases between. This CDR3 has 13 amino acids. DNA for the CDR3: TGTGCCAGCAGTCGGGGCGGATTTGGTGGCTACACCTTC. It specifies CASSRGGFGGYTF.

The chain combines TRBV6-5 with TRBJ1-1; maybe TRBD1 (6 bases). V lost 0 bases to trimming and J lost 6 bases, with 17 bases between them. Looked up from germline, CDR1 is MNHEY and CDR2 is SVGAGI. CDR3 length: 16 amino acids. Here the CDR3 reads CASSYSGAGAWAEAFF. The CDR3 coding sequence is TGTGCCAGCAGTTACTCGGGGGCGGGGGCTTGGGCTGAAGCTTTCTTT.

The rearrangement joins TRBV28 to TRBJ2-7; 8 bases are shared with TRBD1. The CDR3 spans 15 residues. The V gene's germline CDR1 is MDHEN and CDR2 SYDVKM. With 8 bases clipped from V and 1 base from J, the junction kept 10 bases outside the gene matches. The CDR3 region is CASVRQGRSSYEQYF. CDR3 coding DNA: TGTGCCAGCGTCCGACAGGGGAGATCGTCCTACGAGCAGTACTTC. The complete variable domain, with remaining parts taken from reference TRBV28 and TRBJ2-7, reads DVKVTQSSRYLVKRTGEKVFLECVQDMDHENMFWYRQDPGLGLRLIYFSYDVKMKEKGDIPEGYSVSREKKERFSLILESASTNQTSMYLCASVRQGRSSYEQYFGPGTRLTVT.

V usage is TRBV14 and J usage is TRBJ2-2; TRBD2 agrees at 10 bases. Germline V gives CDR1 SGHDN, CDR2 FVKESK. The ends lost 4 bases at V and 3 bases at J; junction bases unmatched: 5. This CDR3 spans 16 amino acids. As DNA, the CDR3 is TGTGCCAGCAGCCTTAGGACTAGCGGATACACCGGGGAGCTGTTTTTT. Protein product: CASSLRTSGYTGELFF.

The chain couples TRBV24-1 to TRBJ2-5; 7 nucleotides line up with TRBD2. CDR1 is KGHDR and CDR2 is SFDVKD in the germline V gene. The CDR3 spans 14 residues. Losses at the gene ends were 4 bases for V and 5 bases for J; bases not matched to a gene: 6. The CDR3 bases are TGTGCCACCAGTGAGGGGGGGGTGGAGGAGACCCAGTACTTC. Translation: CATSEGGVEETQYF.

The table lists this clone with a count of one. The J gene is TRBJ2-1, the V gene TRBV30; D tentatively fits TRBD1 or TRBD2 (5 bases each). Trimming cost V 3 bases and J 1 base, with 13 bases left between them. Germline V lookup: CDR1 GTSNPN, CDR2 SVGIG (reference sequence). CDR3 length: 15 residues. The CDR3 DNA reads TGTGCCTGGAGCACCGGGACCGCTTCCTACAATGAGCAGTTCTTC. This sequence encodes CAWSTGTASYNEQFF.

The chain uses TRBV9 and TRBJ1-6; 7 bases are shared with TRBD1. The CDR3 spans 16 residues. Germline V gives CDR1 SGDLS, CDR2 YYNGEE. V gave up 1 base and J gave up 5 bases; unmatched junction bases: 6. Here the CDR3 DNA reads TGTGCCAGCAGCGTAACAGGGGCGGAGAATAATTCACCCCTCCACTTT. Its protein is CASSVTGAENNSPLHF. Full variable domain (remainder filled in from reference TRBV9 and TRBJ1-6): DSGVTQTPKHLITATGQRVTLRCSPRSGDLSVYWYQQSLDQGLQFLIQYYNGEERAKGNILERFSAQQFPDLHSELNLSSLELGDSALYFCASSVTGAENNSPLHFGNGTRLTVT.

The chain is built from TRBV27 and TRBJ1-5, with 8 bases aligning to TRBD1. Trimming took 5 bases from V and 6 from J; bases not matched to a gene: 6. The CDR3 spans 14 residues. The germline V gene encodes CDR1 MNHEY and CDR2 SMNVEV (reference sequence). In nucleotides, the CDR3 is TGTGCCAGCAGTCACCAGGGGGCTGGTCAGCCCCAGCATTTT. Translation gives CASSHQGAGQPQHF.

This chain uses TRBV11-2 with TRBJ1-1; 9 bases are a match to TRBD1. V was pared by 6 bases and J by 1 base, with 6 bases of the junction left unmatched. The CDR3 contains 15 residues. Looked up from germline, CDR1 is SGHAT and CDR2 is FQNNGV. CDR3 sequence (DNA): TGTGCCAGCAGTCAGACAGGGGGAGCGAACACTGAAGCTTTCTTT. Translation: CASSQTGGANTEAFF.

This chain uses TRBV14 with TRBJ1-3; D call uncertain. Trimming removed 4 bases from V and 4 bases from J, with 14 bases in between. CDR1 and CDR2 from the germline V gene are SGHDN and FVKESK. The CDR3 totals 15 residues. CDR3 region: CASSRSPPAGNTIYF. The CDR3 nucleotides read TGTGCCAGCAGCCGGAGTCCCCCGGCCGGAAACACCATATATTTT.

The rearrangement links TRBV24-1 to TRBJ1-6; maybe TRBD1 (5 bases). CDR3 length: 13 amino acids. Germline CDR1 KGHDR, CDR2 SFDVKD. With 7 bases removed from V and 5 bases from J, the gap between germline ends came to 8 bases. Here the CDR3 DNA reads TGTGCCACCAGGGGGGGGGATAATTCACCCCTCCACTTT. It yields the protein CATRGGDNSPLHF.

The J gene is TRBJ2-3, the V gene TRBV27; the D gene is possibly TRBD1 (6 bases). Germline V lookup: CDR1 MNHEY, CDR2 SMNVEV (reference sequence). The CDR3 sequence is 15 residues long. Trimming took off 4 bases at V and 0 bases at J, with 11 bases between the two ends. The CDR3 DNA follows: TGTGCCAGCAGTTACAGGGAACCTAGCACAGATACGCAGTATTTT. It specifies CASSYREPSTDTQYF.

The chain uses TRBV27 and TRBJ2-3, with 10 bases identical to TRBD1. From germline, CDR1 is MNHEY and CDR2 SMNVEV (reference sequence). V was clipped by 3 bases and J by 1 base; unmatched bases: 4. The CDR3 contains 16 residues. The CDR3 reads CASSFPGTGGTDTQYF. CDR3 nucleotides: TGTGCCAGCAGTTTTCCCGGGACAGGGGGCACAGATACGCAGTATTTT.

The CDR3 protein is CATSDLLVNTQYF. The DNA of the CDR3 is TGTGCCACCAGTGATTTGCTTGTCAATACGCAGTATTTT. The chain employs TRBV24-1 and TRBJ2-3, with D uncertain. The CDR3 extends over 13 amino acids. V lost 0 bases and J lost 7, with 7 bases in between. Germline loops: CDR1 KGHDR, CDR2 SFDVKD.

The rearrangement uses TRBV2 and TRBJ2-1; 9 bases map to TRBD2. With V trimmed by 5 bases and J by 8 bases, 7 bases remained unmatched. The CDR3 covers 14 residues. Per germline, CDR1 SNHLY and CDR2 FYNNEI. CDR3 sequence: CASSLSGRPDEQFF. The CDR3 DNA follows: TGTGCCAGCAGTCTCAGCGGGAGGCCCGATGAGCAGTTCTTC. The whole variable domain, filled in from reference TRBV2 and TRBJ2-1, reads EPEVTQTPSHQVTQMGQEVILRCVPISNHLYFYWYRQILGQKVEFLVSFYNNEISEKSEIFDDQFSVERPDGSNFTLKIRSTKLEDSAMYFCASSLSGRPDEQFFGPGTRLTVL.

The chain joins TRBV28 to TRBJ2-3, with D uncertain. The CDR3 runs 14 residues. Trimming removed 1 base at V and 7 bases at J, with 12 bases between. CDR1 is MDHEN, CDR2 SYDVKM, per germline. The CDR3, as DNA: TGTGCCAGCAGTTTATCCGGCAGCCCACATACGCAGTATTTT. Encoded protein: CASSLSGSPHTQYF. Full variable domain (outside the CDR3, taken from reference TRBV28 and TRBJ2-3): DVKVTQSSRYLVKRTGEKVFLECVQDMDHENMFWYRQDPGLGLRLIYFSYDVKMKEKGDIPEGYSVSREKKERFSLILESASTNQTSMYLCASSLSGSPHTQYFGPGTRLTVL.

The chain joins TRBV5-1 to TRBJ2-5; a possible D gene is TRBD1 (6 bases). CDR1 is SGHRS, CDR2 YFSETQ, per germline. V was clipped by 2 bases and J by 9 bases, with 14 bases between them. This CDR3 has 13 residues. CDR3 loop: CASSLQGHRAQYF. DNA of the CDR3: TGCGCCAGCAGCTTACAGGGACATCGGGCCCAGTACTTC.

This clone was observed a single time. The genes are TRBV4-2 and TRBJ2-3; D possibly corresponds to TRBD2 (6 bases). Trimming took off 3 bases at V and 0 bases at J, with 13 bases between the two ends. The CDR3 runs to 16 residues. Germline CDR1 is LGHNA and CDR2 is YNFKEQ. CDR3: CASSQGGGVSTDTQYF. The CDR3 DNA reads TGTGCCAGCAGCCAGGGTGGAGGGGTCAGCACAGATACGCAGTATTTT.